A single sample gave rise to the 10 T cell receptor beta chains below, sequenced in a study of cytomegalovirus exposure and HLA in healthy donors. Method: immunoSEQ multiplex PCR; TCRdb's copy keeps in-frame clones and lacks some. The table has 100,000 to 150,000 clones, about nine tenths seen once. Sequencing input: PBMCs. The receptor set was obtained from a man aged 25-45 years in good health and CMV-seronegative.

The chain is built from TRBV12-5 and TRBJ2-3, with D possibly matching TRBD1 (5 bases). CDR3 length: 14 residues. Germline CDR1 is LGHNT and CDR2 is FRNRAP. V was shortened by 1 base and J by 6 bases, with 11 bases between the two germline ends. As DNA, the CDR3 is TGTGCTAGTGGTTTGGGGGGCGCGACGGATACGCAGTATTTT. Its protein product is CASGLGGATDTQYF.

V is TRBV6-5 and J is TRBJ2-5; D is perhaps TRBD1 (6 bases). V dropped 0 bases and J dropped 3 bases, with 11 bases sitting between them. The CDR3 has 15 residues. Germline lookup yields CDR1 MNHEY and CDR2 SVGAGI. The CDR3 loop is CASSYSSNREETQYF. The CDR3 nucleotides are TGTGCCAGCAGTTACTCGTCGAACAGGGAAGAGACCCAGTACTTC.

The chain recombines TRBV6-6 with TRBJ1-1; 8 bases are a match to TRBD1. J was trimmed by 5 bases and V by 6 bases; bases with no gene match: 5. The CDR3 covers 13 residues. Germline CDR1 MNHNY, CDR2 SVGAGI (reference sequence). This CDR3 is CASSKTGATEAFF. The CDR3 nucleotides read TGTGCCAGCAGCAAGACAGGGGCGACTGAAGCTTTCTTT.

The chain employs TRBV7-9 and TRBJ1-2; TRBD1 aligns across 9 bases. CDR1 is SEHNR, CDR2 FQNEAQ, per germline (reference sequence). The J segment lost 4 bases and the V segment lost 4 bases, leaving 13 bases of the junction unmatched. The CDR3 contains 17 residues. CDR3 in amino acids: CASSSSMPGQGFYGYTF. The DNA for the CDR3 is TGTGCCAGCAGCTCATCTATGCCGGGACAGGGATTCTATGGCTACACCTTC.

This clone was picked up a small number of times. The chain carries TRBV27 and TRBJ2-5, with D maybe TRBD1 (6 bases). Germline CDR1 and CDR2: MNHEY and SMNVEV (reference sequence). The ends were cut back, 4 bases at V and 5 bases at J, with 17 bases in the middle. The CDR3 covers 15 residues. The CDR3 DNA sequence: TGTGCCAGCAGTTCCGTCCAGGGGTCCAAGGAGACCCAGTACTTC. Protein sequence: CASSSVQGSKETQYF.

The V and J genes are TRBV5-1 and TRBJ2-7; D is unresolved. The CDR3 runs 14 residues. Germline CDR1 SGHRS, CDR2 YFSETQ. V lost 0 bases and J 4 bases, leaving 11 bases between the germline ends. The DNA of the CDR3 is TGCGCCAGCAGCTTGGCCCCGCAGGTATACGAGCAGTACTTC. Translated: CASSLAPQVYEQYF.

J is TRBJ1-6 and V is TRBV4-1; tentatively, D is TRBD1 (5 bases). V was shortened by 4 bases and J by 0 bases, with 19 bases between the two germline ends. The CDR3 runs 19 residues. The germline V gene has CDR1 MGHRA and CDR2 YSYEKL. The CDR3 bases are TGCGCCAGCAGCCGGGGGATTGGGGGAGGGTTCTCCTATAATTCACCCCTCCACTTT. Protein sequence: CASSRGIGGGFSYNSPLHF.

The chain couples TRBV4-1 to TRBJ2-7, with 8 positions matching TRBD2. With V trimmed by 0 bases and J by 6 bases, 13 bases remained unmatched. Germline V gene sequence: CDR1 MGHRA, CDR2 YSYEKL. The CDR3 covers 17 residues. CDR3 residues: CASSQELAGGRVVEQYF. In DNA form, the CDR3 reads TGCGCCAGCAGCCAAGAGTTGGCGGGGGGCAGGGTGGTCGAGCAGTACTTC.

The chain joins TRBV4-3 to TRBJ1-4; D gene uncertain. Germline V gene lookup returns CDR1 LGHNA and CDR2 YSLEER. Trimming removed 3 bases from V and 0 bases from J, with 11 bases in between. The CDR3 spans 16 residues. DNA for the CDR3: TGCGCCAGCAGCCACTTAGCCCGGACAACTAATGAAAAACTGTTTTTT. Amino acids: CASSHLARTTNEKLFF.

The CDR3 loop is CASSLGPVVYNEQFF. The DNA of the CDR3 is TGTGCCAGCAGCTTAGGTCCGGTGGTGTACAATGAGCAGTTCTTC. The V gene is TRBV7-6, the J gene TRBJ2-1; D is ambiguous. CDR3 length: 15 residues. The germline V gene encodes CDR1 SGHVS and CDR2 FNYEAQ. V was pared by 1 base and J by 4 bases, with 11 bases between.